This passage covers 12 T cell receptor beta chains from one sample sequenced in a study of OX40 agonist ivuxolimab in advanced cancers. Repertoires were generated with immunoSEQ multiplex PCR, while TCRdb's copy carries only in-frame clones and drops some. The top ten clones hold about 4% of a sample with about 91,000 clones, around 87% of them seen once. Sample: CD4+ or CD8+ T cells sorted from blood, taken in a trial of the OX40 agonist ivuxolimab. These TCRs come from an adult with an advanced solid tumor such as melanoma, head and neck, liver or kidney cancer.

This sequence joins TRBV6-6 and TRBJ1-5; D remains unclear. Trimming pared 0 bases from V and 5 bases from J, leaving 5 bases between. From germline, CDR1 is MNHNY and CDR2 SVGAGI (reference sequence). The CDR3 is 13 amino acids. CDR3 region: CASSYSDDQPQHF. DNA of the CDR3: TGTGCCAGCAGTTACTCGGACGATCAGCCCCAGCATTTT.

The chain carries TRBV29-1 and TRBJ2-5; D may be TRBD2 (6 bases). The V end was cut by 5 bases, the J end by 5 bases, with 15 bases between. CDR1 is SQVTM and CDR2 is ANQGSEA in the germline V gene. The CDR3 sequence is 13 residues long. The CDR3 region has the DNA TGCAGCGTTCGGGCCCGACGGGGGGAGACCCAGTACTTC. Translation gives CSVRARRGETQYF.

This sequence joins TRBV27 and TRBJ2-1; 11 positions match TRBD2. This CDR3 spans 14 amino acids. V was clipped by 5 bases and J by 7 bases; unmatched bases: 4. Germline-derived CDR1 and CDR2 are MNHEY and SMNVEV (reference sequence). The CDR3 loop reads CASSKSSGRNEQFF. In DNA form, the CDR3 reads TGTGCCAGCAGTAAATCTAGCGGGAGGAATGAGCAGTTCTTC.

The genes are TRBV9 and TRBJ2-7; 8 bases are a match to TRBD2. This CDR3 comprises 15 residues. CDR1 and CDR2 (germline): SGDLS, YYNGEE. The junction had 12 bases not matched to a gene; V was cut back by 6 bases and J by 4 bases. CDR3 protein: CASIILAETRYEQYF. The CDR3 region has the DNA TGTGCCAGCATCATACTAGCGGAAACTCGGTACGAGCAGTACTTC. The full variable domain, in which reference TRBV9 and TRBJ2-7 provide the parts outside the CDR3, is DSGVTQTPKHLITATGQRVTLRCSPRSGDLSVYWYQQSLDQGLQFLIQYYNGEERAKGNILERFSAQQFPDLHSELNLSSLELGDSALYFCASIILAETRYEQYFGPGTRLTVT.

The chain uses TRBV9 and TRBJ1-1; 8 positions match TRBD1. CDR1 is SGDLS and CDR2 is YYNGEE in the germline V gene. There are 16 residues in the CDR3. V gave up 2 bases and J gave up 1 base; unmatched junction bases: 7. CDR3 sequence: CASSVATGTGNTEAFF. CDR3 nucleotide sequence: TGTGCCAGCAGCGTGGCAACAGGGACAGGGAACACTGAAGCTTTCTTT. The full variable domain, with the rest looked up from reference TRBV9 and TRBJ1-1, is DSGVTQTPKHLITATGQRVTLRCSPRSGDLSVYWYQQSLDQGLQFLIQYYNGEERAKGNILERFSAQQFPDLHSELNLSSLELGDSALYFCASSVATGTGNTEAFFGQGTRLTVV.

The CDR3 DNA reads TGTGCCATCAGCCTGACTGGGGACAATGAGCAGTTCTTC. It translates to CAISLTGDNEQFF. The V call is TRBV10-3, the J call TRBJ2-1; D call uncertain. The CDR3 loop spans 13 amino acids. The germline V gene encodes CDR1 ENHRY and CDR2 SYGVKD. V lost 6 bases and J lost 5, with 11 bases in between.

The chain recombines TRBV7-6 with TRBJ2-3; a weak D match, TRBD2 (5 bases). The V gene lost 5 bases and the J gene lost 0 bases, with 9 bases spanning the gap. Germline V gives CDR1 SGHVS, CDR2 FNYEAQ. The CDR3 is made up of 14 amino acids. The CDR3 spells CASSVTTSTDTQYF. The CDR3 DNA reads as TGTGCCAGCAGCGTGACTACGAGCACAGATACGCAGTATTTT.

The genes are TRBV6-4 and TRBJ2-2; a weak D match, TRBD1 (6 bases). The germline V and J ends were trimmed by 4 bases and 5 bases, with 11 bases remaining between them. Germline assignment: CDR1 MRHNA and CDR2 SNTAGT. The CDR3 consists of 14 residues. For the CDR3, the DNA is TGTGCCAGCAGTGTACAGGGTACGACCGGGGAGCTGTTTTTT. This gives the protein CASSVQGTTGELFF.

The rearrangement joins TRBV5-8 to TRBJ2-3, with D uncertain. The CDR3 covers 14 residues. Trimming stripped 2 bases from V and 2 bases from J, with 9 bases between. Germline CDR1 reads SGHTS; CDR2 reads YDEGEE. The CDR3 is CASSFAGSTDTQYF. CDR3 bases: TGTGCCAGCAGCTTTGCCGGATCCACAGATACGCAGTATTTT.

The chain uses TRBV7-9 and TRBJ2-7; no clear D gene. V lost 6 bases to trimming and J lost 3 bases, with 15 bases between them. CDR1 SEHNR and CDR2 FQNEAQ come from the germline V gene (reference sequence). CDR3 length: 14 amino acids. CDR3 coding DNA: TGTGCCAGCAGGTCTCTTGAACAGCTCTACGAGCAGTACTTC. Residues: CASRSLEQLYEQYF.

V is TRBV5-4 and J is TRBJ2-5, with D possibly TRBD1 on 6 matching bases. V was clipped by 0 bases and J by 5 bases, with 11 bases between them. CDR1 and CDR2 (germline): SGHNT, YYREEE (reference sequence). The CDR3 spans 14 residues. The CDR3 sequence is CASSLAVGAETQYF. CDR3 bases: TGTGCCAGCAGCTTGGCCGTGGGGGCTGAGACCCAGTACTTC.

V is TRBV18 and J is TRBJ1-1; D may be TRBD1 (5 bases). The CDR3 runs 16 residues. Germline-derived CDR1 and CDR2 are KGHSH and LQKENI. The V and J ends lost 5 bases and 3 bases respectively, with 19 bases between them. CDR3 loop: CASSMLGTLAHTEAFF. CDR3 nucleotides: TGTGCCAGCTCAATGCTAGGGACCCTCGCGCACACTGAAGCTTTCTTT.